What follows are 29 T cell receptor beta chains derived from one specimen sequenced in a study of blood T cell repertoires in COVID-19. Profiling relied on immunoSEQ multiplex PCR, and the TCRdb table lists in-frame clones only, not all of them. The data show tens of thousands of clones, about 92% seen once. The specimen was peripheral blood. These receptors were taken from an elderly woman with acute or convalescent COVID-19.

J is TRBJ2-3 and V is TRBV11-3; the match to TRBD2 covers 11 bases. J lost 4 bases, V lost 4 bases, and 13 bases had no gene match. CDR1 and CDR2 (germline): SGHNT, YENEEA. This CDR3 contains 18 residues. The CDR3, as DNA: TGTGCCAGCAGCTCCGGGGTAGCGGGGGGGTCGTTTTCAGATACGCAGTATTTT. Amino acids: CASSSGVAGGSFSDTQYF.

The chain recombines TRBV18 with TRBJ1-5; D is undetermined. Germline lookup yields CDR1 KGHSH and CDR2 LQKENI. Trimming cost V 2 bases and J 5 bases, with 7 bases left between them. The CDR3 is 13 amino acids. CDR3 loop: CASSPGEDQPQHF. The CDR3, as DNA: TGTGCCAGCTCACCAGGGGAGGATCAGCCCCAGCATTTT.

The chain couples TRBV7-5 to TRBJ1-4; the table's TRBD1 call for D was not verified on the DNA. TRBV7-5 is assigned pseudogene status. CDR3 length: 16 residues. CDR3 sequence reads: CARSWHRGQDNEKLFF. DNA for the CDR3: TGTGCCAGAAGCTGGCACCGGGGACAGGATAATGAAAAACTGTTTTTT.

The rearrangement joins TRBV19 to TRBJ1-5; TRBD1 matches at 7 bases. V trimming: 5 bases; J trimming: 3 bases; junction bases outside the gene matches: 4. The CDR3 is 14 amino acids. Germline V gene sequence: CDR1 LNHDA, CDR2 SQIVND (reference sequence). CDR3 residues: CASSSQGINQPQHF. As DNA, the CDR3 is TGTGCCAGTAGTTCACAGGGGATCAATCAGCCCCAGCATTTT.

The V call is TRBV10-3, the J call TRBJ1-3, with D possibly being TRBD1 (5 bases). The CDR3 consists of 13 residues. CDR1 is ENHRY, CDR2 SYGVKD, per germline. Trimming took 3 bases from V and 2 from J, leaving 5 bases between them. CDR3 sequence: CAISEGAGNTIYF. The CDR3 region has the DNA TGTGCCATCAGTGAAGGGGCTGGAAACACCATATATTTT.

The genes are TRBV2 and TRBJ1-2, with 9 bases matching TRBD1. The CDR3 covers 14 residues. V lost 4 bases, J lost 4 bases, and 4 bases stayed unmatched. The germline CDR1 and CDR2 sequences are SNHLY and FYNNEI. The CDR3 reads CASSATGGSYGYTF. DNA of the CDR3: TGTGCCAGCAGTGCGACAGGGGGGAGCTATGGCTACACCTTC.

The chain joins TRBV6-5 to TRBJ2-1; 11 nucleotides align to TRBD2. After removal of 7 bases from V and 9 bases from J, the junction contained 8 bases not matched to a gene. This CDR3 spans 14 amino acids. Germline CDR1 MNHEY, CDR2 SVGAGI. The CDR3: CASTQIAGGVEQFF. The DNA for the CDR3 is TGTGCCAGCACGCAAATAGCGGGGGGGGTTGAGCAGTTCTTC.

The chain joins TRBV7-9 to TRBJ1-2, with a tentative D call TRBD1 (5 bases). V was pared by 5 bases and J by 6 bases, with 25 bases between. Germline V gives CDR1 SEHNR, CDR2 FQNEAQ (reference sequence). This CDR3 comprises 17 residues. CDR3 nucleotide sequence: TGTGCCAGCAGCCCTGACCGTCCTTCAGGGAGGCCGAATGGCTACACCTTC. Amino acid sequence: CASSPDRPSGRPNGYTF.

The rearrangement uses TRBV9 and TRBJ2-2; possibly TRBD1 for D (5 bases). V lost 3 bases and J 4 bases, leaving 10 bases between the germline ends. There are 14 residues in the CDR3. CDR1 SGDLS and CDR2 YYNGEE come from the germline V gene. The CDR3 spells CASSARVSTGELFF. DNA of the CDR3: TGTGCCAGCAGCGCCAGGGTTAGCACCGGGGAGCTGTTTTTT.

This clone showed up just a few times. The DNA for the CDR3 is TGTGCCAGCAGCTCTAGCGGGGGGCCTGTATTAAATGAGCAGTTCTTC. It is translated as CASSSSGGPVLNEQFF. This chain uses TRBV7-9 with TRBJ2-1; the match to TRBD2 covers 11 bases. Germline V lookup: CDR1 SEHNR, CDR2 FQNEAQ (reference sequence). Trimming removed 4 bases from V and 7 bases from J; junction bases left unmatched: 9. The CDR3 is made up of 16 amino acids.

With regard to this clone: One junction end disagrees with the germline gene, perhaps due to a read error. The rearrangement links TRBV2 to TRBJ2-1, with D possibly TRBD1 on 6 matching bases. The CDR3 is 12 amino acids. Looked up from germline, CDR1 is SNHLY and CDR2 is FYNNEI. The CDR3 region has the DNA TGTGCCAGCAGTGCCAGAGTCAGGGGAAGCATCTTC. Protein: CASSARVRGSIF.

This clone came up once. The V and J genes are TRBV5-1 and TRBJ1-4; the D gene is possibly TRBD1 (6 bases). With 0 bases removed from V and 4 bases from J, the gap between germline ends came to 13 bases. CDR1 and CDR2 (germline): SGHRS, YFSETQ. The CDR3 has 16 residues. The CDR3 sequence: CASSLASGHNNEKLFF. The CDR3 DNA reads TGCGCCAGCAGCTTGGCTTCGGGACACAATAATGAAAAACTGTTTTTT.

The count of this clone is one. V is TRBV30 and J is TRBJ2-7, with 7 bases fitting TRBD2. From germline, CDR1 is GTSNPN and CDR2 SVGIG (reference sequence). The CDR3 covers 13 residues. V dropped 3 bases and J dropped 9; count of bases not matched to a gene: 11. The CDR3 loop is CAWSRGGDGLQYF. CDR3 DNA: TGTGCCTGGAGCCGTGGGGGGGACGGGCTGCAGTACTTC.

This chain joins TRBV7-8 and TRBJ1-1; the D gene is possibly TRBD1 (6 bases). The CDR3 is 14 amino acids. Trimming cost V 5 bases and J 5 bases, with 15 bases left between them. Germline CDR1 and CDR2: SGHVS and FQNEAQ. The CDR3 bases are TGTGCCAGCAGCCGCACAGGGTGGGAAACTGAAGCTTTCTTT. As protein: CASSRTGWETEAFF. The full variable domain, completed using reference TRBV7-8 and TRBJ1-1, is GAGVSQSPRYKVAKRGQDVALRCDPISGHVSLFWYQQALGQGPEFLTYFQNEAQLDKSGLPSDRFFAERPEGSVSTLKIQRTQQEDSAVYLCASSRTGWETEAFFGQGTRLTVV.

Here the CDR3 reads CAISVARGPSTDTQYF. The CDR3 bases are TGTGCCATCAGTGTCGCGCGGGGGCCGAGCACAGATACGCAGTATTTT. This chain links TRBV10-3 with TRBJ2-3, with D perhaps matching TRBD2 (7 bases). CDR1 and CDR2 (germline): ENHRY, SYGVKD. V was clipped by 4 bases and J by 0 bases, with 14 bases between them. The CDR3 runs to 16 residues.

The CDR3: CASSPRTGGGYTF. CDR3 bases: TGTGCCAGCAGTCCGAGGACAGGGGGCGGCTACACCTTC. The chain couples TRBV12-3 or TRBV12-4 to TRBJ1-2; TRBD1 aligns across 11 bases. The CDR3 has 13 amino acids. After removal of 5 bases from V and 8 bases from J, the junction contained 4 bases not matched to a gene.

The chain combines TRBV11-3 with TRBJ2-5; D is ambiguous. The CDR3 is 15 amino acids. Germline lookup yields CDR1 SGHNT and CDR2 YENEEA. The V end was cut by 0 bases, the J end by 2 bases, with 10 bases between. The chain's CDR3 is CASSLDGTEQETQYF. The DNA of the CDR3 is TGTGCCAGCAGCTTAGATGGAACAGAACAAGAGACCCAGTACTTC. Full variable domain (remainder filled in from reference TRBV11-3 and TRBJ2-5): EAGVVQSPRYKIIEKKQPVAFWCNPISGHNTLYWYLQNLGQGPELLIRYENEEAVDDSQLPKDRFSAERLKGVDSTLKIQPAELGDSAVYLCASSLDGTEQETQYFGPGTRLLVL.

The J gene is TRBJ1-4, the V gene TRBV9, with D perhaps TRBD1 (5 bases). Germline assignment: CDR1 SGDLS and CDR2 YYNGEE. V was shortened by 3 bases and J by 3 bases, with 12 bases between the two germline ends. The CDR3 covers 15 residues. CDR3 DNA: TGTGCCAGCAGCGCTGACAGCGCCCCTAATGAAAAACTGTTTTTT. Translation: CASSADSAPNEKLFF.

The chain has TRBV30 and TRBJ1-2; 8 nucleotides match TRBD1. CDR3 size: 14 residues. V lost 3 bases and J lost 8; bases outside the gene matches: 11. Germline loops: CDR1 GTSNPN, CDR2 SVGIG (reference sequence). CDR3 amino acids: CAWREEDRVGGYTF. Written as DNA, the CDR3 is TGTGCCTGGAGGGAAGAGGACAGGGTAGGGGGCTACACCTTC.

This clone appeared a few times. This chain uses TRBV28 with TRBJ1-5, with a weak D call TRBD1 (5 bases). V lost 4 bases, J lost 1 base, and 14 bases lay in between. The CDR3 spans 16 residues. CDR1 is MDHEN, CDR2 SYDVKM, per germline. CDR3 nucleotides: TGTGCCAGCAGTTGGCAGGGAGGCCCCAGCAATCAGCCCCAGCATTTT. Translating it yields CASSWQGGPSNQPQHF.

The rearrangement links TRBV10-1 to TRBJ1-2, with no clear D. Germline V lookup: CDR1 WNHNN, CDR2 SYGVQD (reference sequence). V was pared by 3 bases and J by 6 bases, with 14 bases between. The CDR3 is 14 residues long. This CDR3 is CASSEGPGVHGYTF. The CDR3, as DNA: TGCGCCAGCAGTGAAGGCCCCGGGGTCCATGGCTACACCTTC.

The sample holds one count of this clone. The chain uses TRBV5-4 and TRBJ2-7; D may be TRBD2 (6 bases). V lost 5 bases to trimming and J lost 0 bases, with 15 bases between them. CDR3 length: 15 amino acids. The germline CDR1 and CDR2 sequences are SGHNT and YYREEE (reference sequence). The CDR3 is CASSRGGTGSYEQYF. Here the CDR3 DNA reads TGTGCCAGCAGTCGTGGCGGGACGGGCTCCTACGAGCAGTACTTC.

The DNA of the CDR3 is TGTGCCAGCAGTGAAAGGGGTAGCTCCTACAATGAGCAGTTCTTC. Its translation: CASSERGSSYNEQFF. The gene calls are TRBV6-4 and TRBJ2-1; weak D call: TRBD1 (5 bases). Looked up from germline, CDR1 is MRHNA and CDR2 is SNTAGT. The ends were cut back, 3 bases at V and 0 bases at J, with 9 bases in the middle. This CDR3 contains 15 residues.

With regard to this clone: One end of the junction does not line up with germline, which may come from a read error. CDR3: CASGAGRFWLGHF. CDR3 DNA sequence: TGTGCCAGCGGGGCAGGTAGATTTTGGTTAGGTCACTTC. The V gene is TRBV2, the J gene TRBJ2-5, with D perhaps TRBD1 (5 bases). This CDR3 is built from 13 residues. Germline V lookup: CDR1 SNHLY, CDR2 FYNNEI.

Here the CDR3 reads CASSLVKGLPPDV. The CDR3 DNA sequence: TGTGCCAGCAGCTTAGTCAAGGGACTGCCCCCCGACGTC. The genes are TRBV7-8 and TRBJ2-7, with a weak D call TRBD2 (6 bases). Germline values: CDR1 SGHVS, CDR2 FQNEAQ. The CDR3 consists of 13 residues.

Only a few counts were recorded for this clone. J is TRBJ1-2 and V is TRBV30; the D gene is possibly TRBD1 (5 bases). The germline gives CDR1 GTSNPN, CDR2 SVGIG (reference sequence). Trimming left V 2 bases short and J 8 bases short, with 15 bases between. This CDR3 has 13 residues. CDR3 bases: TGTGCCTGGAGTAAGCAGGGCGGGGTCGGCTACACCTTC. Translated, it gives CAWSKQGGVGYTF. Complete variable domain (other parts from reference TRBV30 and TRBJ1-2): SQTIHQWPATLVQPVGSPLSLECTVEGTSNPNLYWYRQAAGRGLQLLFYSVGIGQISSEVPQNLSASRPQDRQFILSSKKLLLSDSGFYLCAWSKQGGVGYTFGSGTRLTVV.

This clone was picked up a small number of times. The rearrangement links TRBV7-2 to TRBJ1-1, with D perhaps TRBD1 (5 bases). The V and J ends lost 2 bases and 0 bases respectively, with 10 bases between them. The CDR3 has 15 residues. Germline V gene lookup returns CDR1 SGHTA and CDR2 FQGNSA. Written as DNA, the CDR3 is TGTGCCAGCAGCTTATGGGGGGGACTGAACACTGAAGCTTTCTTT. Translating it yields CASSLWGGLNTEAFF.

The V gene is TRBV24-1, the J gene TRBJ2-1, with TRBD2 matching 9 bases. Germline loops: CDR1 KGHDR, CDR2 SFDVKD. Trimming cost V 9 bases and J 8 bases; bases outside gene matches: 7. This CDR3 has 13 residues. The CDR3 bases are TGTGCCACCCGTGCTAGCGGGGCCCATGAGCAGTTCTTC. This translates into CATRASGAHEQFF.

V and J are TRBV6-5 and TRBJ1-1; D gene uncertain. Looked up from germline, CDR1 is MNHEY and CDR2 is SVGAGI. Trimming left V 8 bases short and J 1 base short, with 8 bases between. The CDR3 runs 12 residues. CDR3 protein: CASGPANTEAFF. CDR3 bases: TGTGCCAGCGGGCCGGCGAACACTGAAGCTTTCTTT.